This T cell receptor (beta chain) stems from a study of blood T cell repertoires in COVID-19. On the study more broadly: Samples came from the United States, Italy and Spain, spanning acute and convalescent COVID-19. PBMCs, B-cell-depleted T cells, or T cells provided the cDNA or gDNA that made up the material.

Germline V CDR1 and CDR2: LNHDA, SQIVND (reference sequence). CDR3 length equals 15 residues. V lost 3 bases and J lost 3; bases outside the gene matches: 4. Assay used: immunoSEQ multiplex PCR; TCRdb lists only in-frame clones, some missing. The sample yields about 210,000 clones, 80% to 90% seen once. Input material: peripheral blood. The clonotype comes from a young man with active or convalescent COVID-19. The V gene is TRBV19, the J gene TRBJ2-1, with 8 bases lining up with TRBD2. The CDR3 DNA sequence: TGTGCCAGTAGTATGGGCCTAGCGGGCTACAATGAGCAGTTCTTC. It encodes CASSMGLAGYNEQFF.